This T cell receptor beta chain was profiled in a study of T-cell reconstitution after alpha-beta-depleted transplantation in children. Note on this clonotype: What it recognizes is unknown.

This CDR3 is built from 15 residues. V lost 3 bases, J lost 4 bases, and 10 bases stayed unmatched. Germline V gives CDR1 SQVTM, CDR2 ANQGSEA. Notes on the study in general: Surviving recipient T cells and thymic progenitors accounted for the high day-60 TCRbeta diversity observed in some patients. As was reported, about two months after transplant, alpha-beta T cells came from several hundred expanded graft clones. A year post-transplant, T-cell counts and diversity derived mostly from newly produced T cells.

Molecular barcoding with unique molecular identifiers was used for the TCRbeta library. Via MiXCR, TCRdb re-called the PCR reads, giving one row per CDR3 protein. The table records 600,000 to 700,000 distinct CDR3 sequences, approximately 14% of them present only once. This sequence joins TRBV29-1 and TRBJ2-5; 8 bases align to TRBD2. Sequences were derived from PBMCs, sampled before TCRalphabeta/CD19-depleted stem cell transplant. This TCR was recovered from a girl aged 2-10 years with congenital amegakaryocytic thrombocytopenia, due to receive a stem cell transplant. The CDR3 region has the DNA TGCAGCGTTGAGGATCTAGCGGGCGTAGGAGAGACCCAGTACTTC. Protein: CSVEDLAGVGETQYF.